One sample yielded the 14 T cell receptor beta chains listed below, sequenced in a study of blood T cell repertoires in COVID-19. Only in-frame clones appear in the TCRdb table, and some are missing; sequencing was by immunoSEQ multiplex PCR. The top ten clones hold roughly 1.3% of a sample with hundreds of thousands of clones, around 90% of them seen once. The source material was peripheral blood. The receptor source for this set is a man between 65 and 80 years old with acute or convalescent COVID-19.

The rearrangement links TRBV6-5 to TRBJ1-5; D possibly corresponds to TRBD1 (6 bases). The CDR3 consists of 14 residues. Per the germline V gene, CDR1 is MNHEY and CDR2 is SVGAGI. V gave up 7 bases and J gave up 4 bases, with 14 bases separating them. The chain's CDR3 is CASIRGAYNQPQHF. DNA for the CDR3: TGTGCCAGCATTCGGGGGGCCTATAATCAGCCCCAGCATTTT.

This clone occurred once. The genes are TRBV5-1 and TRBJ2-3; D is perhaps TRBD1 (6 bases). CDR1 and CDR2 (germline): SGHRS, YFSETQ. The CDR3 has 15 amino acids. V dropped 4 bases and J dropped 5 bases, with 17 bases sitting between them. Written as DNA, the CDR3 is TGCGCCAGCAGCCCAACTCTAACAGGGCAAGATACGCAGTATTTT. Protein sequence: CASSPTLTGQDTQYF.

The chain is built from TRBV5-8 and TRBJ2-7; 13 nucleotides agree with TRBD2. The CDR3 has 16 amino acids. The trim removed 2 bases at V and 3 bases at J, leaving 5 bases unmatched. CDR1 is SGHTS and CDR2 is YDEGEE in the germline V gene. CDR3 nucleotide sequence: TGTGCCAGCAGCTTTCAGACTAGCGGGGGGAACTACGAGCAGTACTTC. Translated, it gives CASSFQTSGGNYEQYF.

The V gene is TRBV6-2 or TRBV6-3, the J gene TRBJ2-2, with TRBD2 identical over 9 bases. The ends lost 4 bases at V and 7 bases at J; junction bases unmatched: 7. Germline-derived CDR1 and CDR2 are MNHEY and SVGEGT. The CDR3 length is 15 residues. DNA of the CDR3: TGTGCCAGCAGTTTAGCGGGGGTCGTCAGCGGGGAGCTGTTTTTT. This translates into CASSLAGVVSGELFF.

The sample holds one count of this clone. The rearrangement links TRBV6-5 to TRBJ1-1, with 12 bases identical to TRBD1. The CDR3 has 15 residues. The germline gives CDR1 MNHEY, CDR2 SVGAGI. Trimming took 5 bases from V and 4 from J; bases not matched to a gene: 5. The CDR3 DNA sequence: TGTGCCAGCAGTCGGGACAGGGGGCGGGTCACTGAAGCTTTCTTT. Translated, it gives CASSRDRGRVTEAFF.

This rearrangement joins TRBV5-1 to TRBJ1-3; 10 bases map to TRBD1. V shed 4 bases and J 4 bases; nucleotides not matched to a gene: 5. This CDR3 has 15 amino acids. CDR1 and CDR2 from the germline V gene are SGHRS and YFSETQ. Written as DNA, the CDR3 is TGCGCCAGCAGCCGACAGGGGGCTGTAGGAAACACCATATATTTT. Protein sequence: CASSRQGAVGNTIYF.

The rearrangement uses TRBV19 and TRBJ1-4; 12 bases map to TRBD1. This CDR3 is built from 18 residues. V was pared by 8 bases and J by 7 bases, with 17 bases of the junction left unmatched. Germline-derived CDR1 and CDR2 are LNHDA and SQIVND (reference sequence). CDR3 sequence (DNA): TGTGCCAGTGGGTTCGTGGCGGGACAGGGGGCAGGCGGTGAAAAACTGTTTTTT. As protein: CASGFVAGQGAGGEKLFF.

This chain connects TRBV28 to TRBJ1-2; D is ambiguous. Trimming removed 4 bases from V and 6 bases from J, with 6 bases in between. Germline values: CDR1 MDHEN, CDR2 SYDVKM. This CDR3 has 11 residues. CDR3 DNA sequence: TGTGCCAGCAGTTCCGTCCATGGCTACACCTTC. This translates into CASSSVHGYTF.

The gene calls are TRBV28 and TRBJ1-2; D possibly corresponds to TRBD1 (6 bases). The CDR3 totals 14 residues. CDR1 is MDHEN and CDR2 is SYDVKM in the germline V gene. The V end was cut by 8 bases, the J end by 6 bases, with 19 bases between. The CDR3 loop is CASPPQGPIHGYTF. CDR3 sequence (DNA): TGTGCCAGCCCCCCACAGGGTCCCATCCATGGCTACACCTTC.

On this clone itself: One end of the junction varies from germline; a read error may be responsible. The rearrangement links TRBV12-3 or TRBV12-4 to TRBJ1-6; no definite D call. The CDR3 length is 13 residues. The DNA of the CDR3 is TGTGCCAGCAGTTTAGACAGTGCCTCACCCCTCTACTTT. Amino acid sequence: CASSLDSASPLYF.

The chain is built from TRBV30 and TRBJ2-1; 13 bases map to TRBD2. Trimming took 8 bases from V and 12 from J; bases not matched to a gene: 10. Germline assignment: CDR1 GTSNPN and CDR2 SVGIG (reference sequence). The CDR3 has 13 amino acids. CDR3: CARRTSGSNVQFF. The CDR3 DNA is TGTGCCCGAAGGACTAGCGGGAGTAACGTGCAGTTCTTC.

The CDR3 here is CASTRRTGGGYGYTF. The CDR3 DNA is TGTGCCAGCACCCGTCGGACAGGGGGCGGGTATGGCTACACCTTC. This chain connects TRBV28 to TRBJ1-2, with 11 bases identical to TRBD1. Trimming at V came to 7 bases and at J to 5 bases, leaving 9 bases not matched to a gene. The germline gives CDR1 MDHEN, CDR2 SYDVKM. The CDR3 consists of 15 residues.

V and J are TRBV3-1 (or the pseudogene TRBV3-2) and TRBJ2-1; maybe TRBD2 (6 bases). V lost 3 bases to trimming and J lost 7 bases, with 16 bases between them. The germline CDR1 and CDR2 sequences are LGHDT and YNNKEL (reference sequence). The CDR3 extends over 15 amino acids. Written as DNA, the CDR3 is TGTGCCAGCAGCCAGATGGGCCAGGCGGGGAATGAGCAGTTCTTC. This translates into CASSQMGQAGNEQFF.

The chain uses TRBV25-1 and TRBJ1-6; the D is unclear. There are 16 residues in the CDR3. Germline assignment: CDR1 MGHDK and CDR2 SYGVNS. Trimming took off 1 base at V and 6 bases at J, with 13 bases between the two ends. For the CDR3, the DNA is TGTGCCAGCAGTGAATTGTCGGTGGGCCCTAATTCACCCCTCCACTTT. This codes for CASSELSVGPNSPLHF.